Presented here are 10 T cell receptor beta chains from one specimen sequenced in a study of CD8 T cells in Susac syndrome. After extraction with the RNeasy kit, roughly 0.5 to 1 ug of the RNA was reverse transcribed using random hexamers. TCRdb re-called the immunoSEQ multiplex PCR reads through MiXCR, storing one row per CDR3 protein. The data contain 200,000 or so distinct CDR3 sequences, more than 90% of them singletons. The sample was CD4+ T cells from PBMCs. These receptors came from a human donor with multiple sclerosis.

This chain joins TRBV20-1 and TRBJ1-1; D gene unclear. The CDR3 sequence is 15 residues long. The V end lost 3 bases, the J end lost 3 bases, and 17 bases lay between the germline ends. The germline V gene encodes CDR1 DFQATT and CDR2 SNEGSKA (reference sequence). The CDR3 coding sequence is TGCAGTGCTAGCCCGACCCGATCGGGGTACACTGAAGCTTTCTTT. It translates to CSASPTRSGYTEAFF.

The chain recombines TRBV4-1 with TRBJ1-1; unclear D gene. The CDR3 length is 15 residues. Per the germline V gene, CDR1 is MGHRA and CDR2 is YSYEKL. V was pared by 4 bases and J by 5 bases, with 17 bases between. The CDR3 spells CASSLTPGEGTEAFF. The CDR3 DNA follows: TGCGCCAGCAGCCTTACTCCCGGGGAGGGAACTGAAGCTTTCTTT.

The genes are TRBV3-1 and TRBJ2-6; TRBD1 might be the D (6 bases). Germline V lookup: CDR1 LGHDT, CDR2 YNNKEL (reference sequence). V was pared by 3 bases and J by 0 bases, with 6 bases between. The CDR3 is 15 residues long. The DNA of the CDR3 is TGTGCCAGCAGCCAGGACAGCTCTGGGGCCAACGTCCTGACTTTC. Its protein is CASSQDSSGANVLTF.

The chain carries TRBV6-6 and TRBJ2-7; D is ambiguous. Deletions cut 5 bases from V and 3 bases from J, with 5 bases between. Germline V gives CDR1 MNHNY, CDR2 SVGAGI (reference sequence). The CDR3 runs to 11 residues. This chain's CDR3 is CASSTFYEQYF. The CDR3 nucleotides are TGTGCCAGCAGTACCTTCTACGAGCAGTACTTC.

J is TRBJ2-2 and V is TRBV7-3; 9 nucleotides agree with TRBD1. Germline assignment: CDR1 SGHTA and CDR2 FQGTGA. The CDR3 consists of 14 residues. V trimming: 4 bases; J trimming: 4 bases; junction bases outside the gene matches: 1. CDR3 amino acids: CASSWTGVTGELFF. CDR3 sequence (DNA): TGTGCCAGCAGCTGGACAGGGGTCACCGGGGAGCTGTTTTTT.

This chain uses TRBV29-1 with TRBJ2-7; 11 nucleotides line up with TRBD2. The germline V gene has CDR1 SQVTM and CDR2 ANQGSEA. V lost 5 bases and J lost 2; bases outside the gene matches: 11. This CDR3 contains 16 residues. CDR3 in DNA: TGCAGCGTTCATAAGGGAGTAGCGGGGGGGACCTACGAGCAGTACTTC. This sequence encodes CSVHKGVAGGTYEQYF.

This clonotype showed up just a few times. V gene TRBV5-4 combines with J gene TRBJ1-1; 9 bases align to TRBD1. V shed 5 bases, J shed 4 bases, and the junction held 3 bases outside the gene matches. This CDR3 comprises 13 residues. Germline values: CDR1 SGHNT, CDR2 YYREEE (reference sequence). CDR3 sequence reads: CASSRDRATEAFF. The CDR3 nucleotides are TGTGCCAGCAGTAGGGACAGGGCCACTGAAGCTTTCTTT.

The genes are TRBV30 and TRBJ2-1; D is uncertain. Per the germline V gene, CDR1 is GTSNPN and CDR2 is SVGIG (reference sequence). The CDR3 extends over 13 amino acids. Trimming removed 3 bases from V and 7 bases from J, with 13 bases in between. CDR3 protein: CAWSPQPANEQFF. The CDR3 DNA is TGTGCCTGGAGCCCCCAGCCAGCGAATGAGCAGTTCTTC.

The rearrangement uses TRBV5-6 and TRBJ2-3; the D gene is possibly TRBD2 (6 bases). The CDR3 totals 15 residues. Germline CDR1 is SGHDT and CDR2 is YYEEEE. V was shortened by 5 bases and J by 8 bases, with 21 bases between the two germline ends. The CDR3 DNA follows: TGTGCCAGCAGTTATTCCGGGACTGAATGGACTACGCAGTATTTT. Translating gives CASSYSGTEWTTQYF.

The rearrangement uses TRBV2 and TRBJ1-2; D might be TRBD1 (5 bases). The CDR3 extends over 14 amino acids. V dropped 1 base and J dropped 5 bases, with 11 bases sitting between them. Looked up from germline, CDR1 is SNHLY and CDR2 is FYNNEI. Here the CDR3 DNA reads TGTGCCAGCAGTGAAGTCCAGGGAGGGTATGGCTACACCTTC. It codes for CASSEVQGGYGYTF.